The clone carrying this T cell receptor (beta chain) was detected only a few times. MiXCR, applied by TCRdb to the RT-PCR reads, yields one record per CDR3 protein. The table lists more than 550,000 distinct CDR3 sequences, 11% of them singletons. This entry comes from a study of response to subunit inactivated influenza vaccine. CDR3 length: 15 residues. CDR1 and CDR2 (germline): MNHEY, SMNVEV (reference sequence). Trimming cost V 8 bases and J 7 bases; bases outside gene matches: 12. A further study also used this sample, focusing on T cells expressing NK-cell markers. That work adds: UMI-tagged 5'RACE template switching yielded the TCR beta cDNA. The TCR beta repertoires were obtained from sorted CD3+CD56+NKG2C+, CD3+CD56+NKG2C- and CD3+CD56-NKG2C+ T cells. There were seven HCMV-seropositive donors and one seronegative donor among the eight sequenced. The authors applied an anti-gamma-delta TCR antibody in several experiments, and it restricted sorting to alpha-beta TCR T cells. In roughly 6 donors, dominant CD3+CD56+NKG2C+ clones formed roughly 1.0-7.5% of CD8+ cells.

The chain carries TRBV27 and TRBJ2-2; 8 bases align to TRBD2. Sequencing was performed on PBMCs from blood, taken on the day of vaccination. The receptor was derived from a man aged 50-60 years who received an inactivated influenza vaccine. The CDR3 loop reads CASGRLASGGGELFF. The CDR3 DNA reads TGTGCCAGCGGTAGACTAGCGTCCGGTGGCGGGGAGCTGTTTTTT.